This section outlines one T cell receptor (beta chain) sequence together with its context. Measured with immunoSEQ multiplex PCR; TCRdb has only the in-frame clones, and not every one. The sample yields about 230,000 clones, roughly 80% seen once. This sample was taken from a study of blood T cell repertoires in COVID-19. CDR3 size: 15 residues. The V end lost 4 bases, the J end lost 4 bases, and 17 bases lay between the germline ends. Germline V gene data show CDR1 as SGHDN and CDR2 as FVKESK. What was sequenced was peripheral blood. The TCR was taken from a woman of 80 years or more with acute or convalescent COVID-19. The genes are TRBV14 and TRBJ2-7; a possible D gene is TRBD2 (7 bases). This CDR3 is CASSLLRGAPYEQYF. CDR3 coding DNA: TGTGCCAGCAGCCTTCTTCGGGGGGCCCCATACGAGCAGTACTTC.